This is a list of T cell receptor beta chains from one sample in a study of blood T cell repertoires in COVID-19. Sequencing was performed with immunoSEQ multiplex PCR; in TCRdb, only in-frame clones are kept and a portion is missing. The data hold 200,000 to 250,000 clones, with 88% observed a single time. The sequenced sample consisted of PBMCs or T cells enriched from blood (not recorded which). The receptors come from a woman aged 25 to 45 who had been exposed to COVID-19. The CDR3 runs from the conserved cysteine through the conserved F or W. A D gene is named only where the DNA matches it firmly. Where a row states a size, it is once, few, many or the class of an expanded clone; other rows omit it.

v_call: TRBV25-1; d_call: TRBD2; clone_size: few; j_call: TRBJ2-1; cdr3_nt: TGTGCCAGCTGGACTAGCAGCTACAATGAGCAGTTCTTC; cdr3_aa: CASWTSSYNEQFF
v_call: TRBV4-2; d_call: TRBD2; clone_size: .; j_call: TRBJ2-7; cdr3_nt: TGTGCCAGCAGCCAAGCGGCTAGCGGAAACTACGAGCAGTACTTC; cdr3_aa: CASSQAASGNYEQYF
v_call: TRBV27; d_call: .; clone_size: .; j_call: TRBJ1-6; cdr3_nt: TGTGCCAGCAGGACAGGTTGGTCACCCCTCCACTTT; cdr3_aa: CASRTGWSPLHF
v_call: TRBV28; d_call: .; clone_size: .; j_call: TRBJ2-5; cdr3_nt: TGTGCCAGCAGGGCCCCGTGGGCCCAAGAGACCCAGTACTTC; cdr3_aa: CASRAPWAQETQYF
v_call: TRBV27; d_call: TRBD1; clone_size: .; j_call: TRBJ2-3; cdr3_nt: TGTGCCAGCAGTTTATTACGAACGGGACAGGGTAGCACAGATACGCAGTATTTT; cdr3_aa: CASSLLRTGQGSTDTQYF
v_call: TRBV5-6; d_call: .; clone_size: .; j_call: TRBJ1-1; cdr3_nt: TGTGCCAGCAGCCGAGGCCTGAACACTGAAGCTTTCTTT; cdr3_aa: CASSRGLNTEAFF
v_call: TRBV19; d_call: .; clone_size: .; j_call: TRBJ1-5; cdr3_nt: TGTGGAGGTCGCAGGGGTGATCAGCCCCAGCATTTT; cdr3_aa: CGGRRGDQPQHF
v_call: TRBV7-9; d_call: .; clone_size: few; j_call: TRBJ2-2; cdr3_nt: TGTGCCAGCAGCCTAAGACAAGGGAGTCGGGGGACCGGGGAGCTGTTTTTT; cdr3_aa: CASSLRQGSRGTGELFF
v_call: TRBV3-1/TRBV3-2; d_call: TRBD2; clone_size: .; j_call: TRBJ2-3; cdr3_nt: TGTGCCAGCAGCCAAGATATTTGGACTAGCGGCACAGATACGCAGTATTTT; cdr3_aa: CASSQDIWTSGTDTQYF
v_call: TRBV4-1; d_call: .; clone_size: .; j_call: TRBJ1-1; cdr3_nt: TGCGCCAGCAGCCAAGAGGGGCGCGTAGCTTTCTTT; cdr3_aa: CASSQEGRVAFF
v_call: TRBV25-1; d_call: TRBD1; clone_size: .; j_call: TRBJ2-7; cdr3_nt: TGTGCCAGCAGTGAAAGAACAGGGGGCGAGCAGTACTTC; cdr3_aa: CASSERTGGEQYF